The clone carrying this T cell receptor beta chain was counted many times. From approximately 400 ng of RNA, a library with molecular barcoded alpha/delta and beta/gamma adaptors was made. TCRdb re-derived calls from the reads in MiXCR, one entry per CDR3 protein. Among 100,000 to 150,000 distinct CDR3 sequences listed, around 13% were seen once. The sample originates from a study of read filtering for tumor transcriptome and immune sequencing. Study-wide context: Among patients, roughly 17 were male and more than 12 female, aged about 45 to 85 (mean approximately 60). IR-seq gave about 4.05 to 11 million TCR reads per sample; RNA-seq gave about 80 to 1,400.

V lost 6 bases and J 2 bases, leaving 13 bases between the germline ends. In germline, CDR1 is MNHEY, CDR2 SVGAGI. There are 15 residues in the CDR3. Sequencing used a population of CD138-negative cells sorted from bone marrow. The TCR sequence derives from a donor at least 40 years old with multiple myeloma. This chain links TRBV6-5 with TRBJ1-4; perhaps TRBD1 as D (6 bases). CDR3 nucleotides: TGTGCCAGCAGACTACAGGGAGGGACTAATGAAAAACTGTTTTTT. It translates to CASRLQGGTNEKLFF.